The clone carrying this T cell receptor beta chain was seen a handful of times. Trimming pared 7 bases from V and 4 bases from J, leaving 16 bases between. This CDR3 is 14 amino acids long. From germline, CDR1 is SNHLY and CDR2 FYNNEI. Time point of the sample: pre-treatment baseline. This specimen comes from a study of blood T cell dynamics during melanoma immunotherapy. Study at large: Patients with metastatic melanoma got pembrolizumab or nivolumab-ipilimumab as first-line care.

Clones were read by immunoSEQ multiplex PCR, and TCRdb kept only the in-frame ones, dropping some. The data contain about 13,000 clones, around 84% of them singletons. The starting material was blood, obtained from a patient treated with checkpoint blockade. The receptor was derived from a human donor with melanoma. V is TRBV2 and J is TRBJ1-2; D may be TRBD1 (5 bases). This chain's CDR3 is CASIRGGAGYGYTF. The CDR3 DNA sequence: TGTGCCAGCATTAGGGGCGGGGCTGGCTATGGCTACACCTTC.